This T cell receptor (beta chain) was captured by sequencing in a study of cytomegalovirus exposure and HLA in healthy donors. The overall study: An earlier analysis identified 117 million unique TCR beta sequences in about 180 million T cells. Study-wide points: The authors later linked a missense DCLRE1C variant to TCR beta V- and J-gene trimming.

All the people who gave samples were healthy bone marrow donors. Notes on this clone: Its cognate antigen is unknown.

Both 60 Vbeta primers and 13 Jbeta primers went into the PCR. Assay: immunoSEQ multiplex PCR; the TCRdb copy retains only in-frame clones and omits some. This table lists about 200,000 clones. This CDR3 is 15 amino acids long. V shed 4 bases, J shed 2 bases, and the junction held 5 bases outside the gene matches. Germline values: CDR1 LNHNV, CDR2 YYDKDF (reference sequence). The clonotype originates from a girl aged 2-15 years in good health and CMV-seropositive. This chain joins TRBV15 and TRBJ1-1; 9 bases match TRBD1. Material for sequencing was PBMCs. The CDR3 region has the DNA TGTGCCACCAGCATGGGGGGACAGGGAAACACTGAAGCTTTCTTT. This gives the protein CATSMGGQGNTEAFF.